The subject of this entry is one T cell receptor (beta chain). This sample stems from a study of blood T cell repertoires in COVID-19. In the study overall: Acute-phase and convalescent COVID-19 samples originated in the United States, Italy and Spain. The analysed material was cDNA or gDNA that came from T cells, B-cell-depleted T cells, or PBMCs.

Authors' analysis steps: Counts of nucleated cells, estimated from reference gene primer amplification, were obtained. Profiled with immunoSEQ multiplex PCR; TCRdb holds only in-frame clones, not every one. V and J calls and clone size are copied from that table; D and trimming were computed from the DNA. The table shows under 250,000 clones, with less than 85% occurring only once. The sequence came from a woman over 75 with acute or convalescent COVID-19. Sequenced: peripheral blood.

The chain's CDR3 is CASSDRTGGNTEAFF. The CDR3 DNA reads TGTGCCAGCAGTGATCGGACAGGAGGAAACACTGAAGCTTTCTTT. The chain combines TRBV6-4 with TRBJ1-1, with TRBD1 matching over 7 bases. This CDR3 is 15 amino acids long. The J segment lost 2 bases and the V segment lost 3 bases, leaving 6 bases of the junction unmatched. CDR1 MRHNA and CDR2 SNTAGT come from the germline V gene.